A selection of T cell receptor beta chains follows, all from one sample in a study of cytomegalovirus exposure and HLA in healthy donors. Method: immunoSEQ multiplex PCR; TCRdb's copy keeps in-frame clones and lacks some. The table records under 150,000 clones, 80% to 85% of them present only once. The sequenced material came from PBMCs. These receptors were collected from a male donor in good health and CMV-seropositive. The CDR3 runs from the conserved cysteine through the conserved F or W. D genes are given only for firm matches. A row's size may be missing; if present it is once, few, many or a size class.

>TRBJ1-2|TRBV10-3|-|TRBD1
TGTGCCATCAGGTCGGACAGGGGCGGAAAAGCTAACTATGGCTACACCTTC
CAIRSDRGGKANYGYTF
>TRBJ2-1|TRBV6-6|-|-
TGTGCCAGCAGGAGACTAGATCGGACCAATGAGCAGTTCTTC
CASRRLDRTNEQFF
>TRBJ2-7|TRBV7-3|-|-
TGTGCCAGCAGCCAGAGGGGGGGCCCCCTCTACGAGCAGTACTTC
CASSQRGGPLYEQYF
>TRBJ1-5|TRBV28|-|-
TGTGCCAGCAGGCGGGGGGGAAGCAATCAGCCCCAGCATTTT
CASRRGGSNQPQHF
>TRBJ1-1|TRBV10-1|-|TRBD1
TGCGCCAGCAGTGGGGGACAGCCCGTGAACACTGAAGCTTTCTTT
CASSGGQPVNTEAFF
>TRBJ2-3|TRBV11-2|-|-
TGTGCCAGCAGCTTAGAAAAGGACCCCGTGGGGCGGGGAACAGATACGCAGTATTTT
CASSLEKDPVGRGTDTQYF
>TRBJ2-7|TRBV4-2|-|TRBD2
TGTGCCAGCAGCCAAACTAGCGGGGGGGCGGATGAGCAGTACTTC
CASSQTSGGADEQYF
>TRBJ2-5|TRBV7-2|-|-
TGTGCCAGCAGCCGGAGGGGGGCTAGCGGCGAGACCCAGTACTTC
CASSRRGASGETQYF
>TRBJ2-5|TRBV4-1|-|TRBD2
TGCGCCAGCAGCCCCCGGGGGGTACGAGAGACCCAGTACTTC
CASSPRGVRETQYF
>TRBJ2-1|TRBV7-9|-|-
TGTGCCAGCAGCTTAGCGTGGACTGGGGAGCAGTTCTTC
CASSLAWTGEQFF
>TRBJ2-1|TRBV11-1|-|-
TGTGCCAGCAGCTCCGTGTACAATGAGCAGTTCTTC
CASSSVYNEQFF
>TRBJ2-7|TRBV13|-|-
TGTGCCAGCAGCCCGCCGCTTGGGCCCGCTGATTACTACGAGCAGTACTTC
CASSPPLGPADYYEQYF
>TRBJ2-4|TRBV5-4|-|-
TGTGCCAGCAGCGCACAGGGAAATCGTAACATTCAGTACTTC
CASSAQGNRNIQYF
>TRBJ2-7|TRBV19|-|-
TGTGCCAGTAGTGCACTCGGGGAGCAGTACTTC
CASSALGEQYF
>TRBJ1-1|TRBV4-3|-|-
TGCGCCAGCAGCCAAGATACTTGGGTCGGAGTCGGGATGAACACTGAAGCTTTCTTT
CASSQDTWVGVGMNTEAFF
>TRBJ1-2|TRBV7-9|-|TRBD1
TGTGCCAGCAGTCCGACAGGGCTCTATGGCTACACCTTC
CASSPTGLYGYTF
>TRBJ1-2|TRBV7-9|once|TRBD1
TGTGCCAGCAGCTTAGGGACAGGGGGTGAGGCTAACTATGGCTACACCTTC
CASSLGTGGEANYGYTF
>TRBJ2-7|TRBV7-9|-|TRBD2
TGTTCCAGCGGGACTCTGTGGGACTACGAGCAGTACTTC
CSSGTLWDYEQYF
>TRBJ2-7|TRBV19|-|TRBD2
TGTGCCAGTAGTTACCGGGGGCTAGCGGGTTTCAACTCCTACGAGCAGTACTTC
CASSYRGLAGFNSYEQYF
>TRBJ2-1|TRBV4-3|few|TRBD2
TGCGCCAGCAGCCTGGGACTAGCGATTGATGAGCAGTTCTTC
CASSLGLAIDEQFF
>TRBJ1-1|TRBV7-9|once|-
TGTTCCAGCAGCTTACCAGGGTGGACTGAAGCTTTCTTT
CSSSLPGWTEAFF
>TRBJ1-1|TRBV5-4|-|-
TGTGCCAGCAGCTTGGCCAGAGGGGAGGTTGGGTCGGCTTTCTTT
CASSLARGEVGSAFF
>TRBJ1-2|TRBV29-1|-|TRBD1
TGCAGCGTTGAGCCAGGGGGCGATGGCTACACCTTC
CSVEPGGDGYTF